These 23 T cell receptor beta chains were sequenced from one sample in a study of CXCR3-negative and CXCR3-positive naive CD8 T cells (dated by TCRdb to about 2019). Which antigens these TCRs recognize remains unknown. The study at large found these results: Compared with CXCR3-negative naive cells, CXCR3-positive naive cells had TRB CDR3s with higher hydrophobicity (lower Kidera factor 4), lower energy, and higher strength and volume indices.

The instrument given in TCRdb is NextSeq 550. The Human TCR Profiling Kit (MiLaboratory) was used to make UMI-labeled 5' RACE TRB cDNA libraries. Following reprocessing of the reads by TCRdb, the data hold one row per CDR3 protein sequence and no DNA is available. The sample table gives over 150,000 distinct CDR3 sequences. The ten largest clones capture approximately 0.46% of the sample. Sequencing was carried out using naive CXCR3+ CD8+ T cells from blood. The intended sense of this specimen's cell subset or site label: CD45RO-CCR7+CD27+CD95- naive CD8+ T cells expressing CXCR3 (TNR3+). These receptors all stem from a human donor in good health. Some clones in this sample may be carry-over from other donors' samples.

The chain combines TRBV11-3 with TRBJ2-3. This CDR3 contains 15 residues. Germline V gives CDR1 SGHNT, CDR2 YENEEA. CDR3: CASSLGELYTDTQYF. The whole variable domain, remainder taken from reference TRBV11-3 and TRBJ2-3, is EAGVVQSPRYKIIEKKQPVAFWCNPISGHNTLYWYLQNLGQGPELLIRYENEEAVDDSQLPKDRFSAERLKGVDSTLKIQPAELGDSAVYLCASSLGELYTDTQYFGPGTRLTVL.

The chain employs TRBV7-9 and TRBJ2-7. The germline V gene encodes CDR1 SEHNR and CDR2 FQNEAQ (reference sequence). This CDR3 has 16 residues. The CDR3 loop is CASSLASAGRKYEQYF.

The chain links TRBV5-5 to TRBJ2-1; the TCRdb call, TRBD2, lacks DNA for checking. Germline CDR1 is SGHKS and CDR2 is YYEKEE (reference sequence). The CDR3 spans 15 residues. The CDR3 loop reads CASSPTSGSSHEQFF.

This chain joins TRBV15 and TRBJ1-2; without DNA, the TCRdb call of TRBD1 cannot be checked. Germline values: CDR1 LNHNV, CDR2 YYDKDF (reference sequence). The CDR3 has 17 residues. The CDR3 here is CATSTDPTGAANYGYTF.

This chain uses TRBV7-8 with TRBJ2-7; TCRdb selects TRBD1, and the lack of DNA leaves this call unchecked. Germline CDR1 reads SGHVS; CDR2 reads FQNEAQ. There are 15 residues in the CDR3. The CDR3 region is CASSSRDSGVREQYF.

The rearrangement links TRBV28 to TRBJ2-3; TCRdb designates TRBD2, a call that cannot be tested without DNA. CDR1 is MDHEN and CDR2 is SYDVKM in the germline V gene. The CDR3 covers 17 residues. CDR3 sequence: CASRPTGTSGITDTQYF.

This chain connects TRBV20-1 to TRBJ2-7; the D gene TCRdb calls, TRBD1, cannot be checked with no DNA. Germline V gene sequence: CDR1 DFQATT, CDR2 SNEGSKA (reference sequence). CDR3 length: 14 residues. CDR3 amino acids: CSARDRGGNYEQYF.

The gene calls are TRBV12-3 or TRBV12-4 and TRBJ2-2; there is no DNA to check the TCRdb D call of TRBD2. The CDR3 length is 19 residues. The CDR3 loop reads CASSLRTSGGPGDTGELFF.

The chain couples TRBV12-3 or TRBV12-4 to TRBJ1-1; there is no DNA to check the TCRdb D call of TRBD1. There are 12 residues in the CDR3. The CDR3: CASRAWGTEAFF.

This chain connects TRBV7-2 to TRBJ2-7; there is no DNA to check the TCRdb D call of TRBD1. The length of the CDR3 is 16 residues. The germline V gene has CDR1 SGHTA and CDR2 FQGNSA. CDR3 sequence reads: CASSLRPGQGRGEQYF.

The rearrangement joins TRBV4-1 to TRBJ1-1. The CDR3 contains 15 residues. Germline loops: CDR1 MGHRA, CDR2 YSYEKL. CDR3 loop: CASSQALAGNTEAFF.

The CDR3 sequence: CASGPLLGGGDGYTF. The rearrangement links TRBV2 to TRBJ1-2; TCRdb lists TRBD1, though no DNA is available to test this call. The V gene's germline CDR1 is SNHLY and CDR2 FYNNEI. The CDR3 spans 15 residues.

The V call is TRBV15, the J call TRBJ2-5. Germline V CDR1 and CDR2: LNHNV, YYDKDF (reference sequence). This CDR3 is built from 14 residues. CDR3 in amino acids: CATSREGFQETQYF.

The chain employs TRBV15 and TRBJ2-2. Germline V gene lookup returns CDR1 LNHNV and CDR2 YYDKDF (reference sequence). The CDR3 extends over 13 amino acids. CDR3 loop: CATSGPNAGELFF.

The chain couples TRBV28 to TRBJ2-1. Germline CDR1 is MDHEN and CDR2 is SYDVKM. This CDR3 has 14 residues. This CDR3 reads CASSLDEFLSEQFF.

V and J are TRBV5-4 and TRBJ2-3; lacking DNA, the TRBD1 call made by TCRdb goes unchecked. From germline, CDR1 is SGHNT and CDR2 YYREEE (reference sequence). The CDR3 has 15 amino acids. The CDR3 reads CASSCLAGGTDTQYF.

The chain links TRBV28 to TRBJ1-1; TCRdb's D call of TRBD1 is untestable without DNA. The CDR3 is 17 residues long. Germline values: CDR1 MDHEN, CDR2 SYDVKM. CDR3 loop: CASSLRTGDYMNTEAFF.

The V call is TRBV4-3, the J call TRBJ2-1; TCRdb calls TRBD1, which cannot be checked without DNA. CDR1 LGHNA and CDR2 YSLEER come from the germline V gene. The length of the CDR3 is 18 residues. The CDR3 protein is CASSQVGTGLISYNEQFF.

V usage is TRBV5-1 and J usage is TRBJ2-1; TCRdb selects TRBD2, and the lack of DNA leaves this call unchecked. The germline gives CDR1 SGHRS, CDR2 YFSETQ. This CDR3 has 15 amino acids. CDR3 sequence: CASSPGTSGVYEQFF. The whole variable domain, filled in from reference TRBV5-1 and TRBJ2-1, reads KAGVTQTPRYLIKTRGQQVTLSCSPISGHRSVSWYQQTPGQGLQFLFEYFSETQRNKGNFPGRFSGRQFSNSRSEMNVSTLELGDSALYLCASSPGTSGVYEQFFGPGTRLTVL.

V gene TRBV28 combines with J gene TRBJ1-5; TCRdb's D call of TRBD1 is untestable without DNA. Per germline, CDR1 MDHEN and CDR2 SYDVKM. The CDR3 totals 14 residues. This CDR3 reads CASSFSPSNQPQHF.

The chain uses TRBV25-1 and TRBJ1-5; TCRdb outputs TRBD1, but without DNA this stays unchecked. The CDR3 length is 14 residues. In germline, CDR1 is MGHDK, CDR2 SYGVNS. This CDR3 is CASSGDRGNQPQHF.

The rearrangement joins TRBV4-2 to TRBJ2-7; the TRBD1 assignment by TCRdb is unverifiable without DNA. Per germline, CDR1 LGHNA and CDR2 YNFKEQ. The CDR3 sequence is 14 residues long. This CDR3 is CASSQGSPRAEQYF.

The chain's CDR3 is CASSPRDRLRGETQYF. The chain employs TRBV28 and TRBJ2-5; without DNA, the TCRdb call of TRBD2 cannot be checked. This CDR3 contains 16 residues. CDR1 MDHEN and CDR2 SYDVKM come from the germline V gene.